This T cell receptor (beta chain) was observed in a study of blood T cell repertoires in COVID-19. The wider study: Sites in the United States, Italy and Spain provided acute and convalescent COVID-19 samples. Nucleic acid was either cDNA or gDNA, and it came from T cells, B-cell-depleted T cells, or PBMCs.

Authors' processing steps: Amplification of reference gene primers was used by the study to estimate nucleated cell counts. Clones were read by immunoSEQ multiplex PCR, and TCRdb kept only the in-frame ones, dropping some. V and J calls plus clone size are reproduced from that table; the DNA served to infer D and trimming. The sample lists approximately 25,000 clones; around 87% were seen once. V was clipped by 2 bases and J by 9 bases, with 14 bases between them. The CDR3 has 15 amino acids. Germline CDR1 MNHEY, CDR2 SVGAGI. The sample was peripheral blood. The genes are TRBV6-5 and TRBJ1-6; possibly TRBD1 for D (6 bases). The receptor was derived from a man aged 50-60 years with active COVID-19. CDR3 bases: TGTGCCAGCAGTTACCTCACAGGGACGGGTTCACCCCTCCACTTT. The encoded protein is CASSYLTGTGSPLHF.